This TCR beta chain was profiled in a study of blood T cell repertoires in COVID-19 (TCRdb year 2020). As for the study more broadly: Collaborator samples came from the United States, Italy and Spain and covered acute and convalescent phases of COVID-19. A freely available public database, intended as a resource for researchers studying the immune response to SARS-CoV-2, is where the repertoires were released. Where available, HLA class I and class II types were obtained from metadata supplied by the sample provider rather than from assay-based typing. Samples were obtained from the ongoing ImmuneRACE study (first 160 participants) and from 950 to 1,500 subjects provided by 6 global collaborators. Nearly every sample came with metadata listing a de-identified subject ID, COVID-19 status, age in years and sex. The material from the prospective study consisted of cDNA or gDNA derived from T cells, B-cell-depleted T cells, or PBMCs. Deeply sampled blood TCRbeta repertoires from subjects exposed to, actively infected with, or recovered from COVID-19 were included in the dataset.

Another Seattle source contributed samples from volunteer blood donors who had recovered from COVID-19. Whole blood was collected in K2EDTA tubes by collaborating institutions according to the institutions' own protocols. For TCRbeta analysis, collaborators shipped samples in one of three forms: frozen whole blood, isolated PBMCs, or DNA extracted from either of those sample types. Points on this clone: No antigen is known for it. No base quality values were provided; no much bigger clone lies one nucleotide off.

Trimming at the junction amounts to 5 bases on V and 2 bases on J, and the germline ends lie 13 bases apart. Taken from cysteine to phenylalanine, the CDR3 has 15 residues. Just the 45-base CDR3 DNA is kept, in frame starting at base 1. Taken from the germline V gene (reference sequence), the CDR1 and CDR2 loops are LNHDA and SQIVND. Overall results and qualifications from the work: The amount of clinical and demographic metadata varied by source and participant and was provided uncurated.

TCRbeta CDR3 regions were amplified from genomic DNA by means of the immunoSEQ Assay, a bias-controlled multiplex PCR. Per the authors' processing: The number of nucleated cells in each sample was estimated from the amplification of reference gene primers within the assay. Sequence reads were collapsed and filtered to measure the absolute abundance of every unique TCRbeta CDR3 rearrangement. For each sample, productive Simpson clonality was calculated as the square root of Simpson's diversity index across productive rearrangements. TCRdb obtained this table from immuneACCESS and retained in-frame rearrangements with V and J assigned. These tables miss some clones; where compared with another copy, unresolved V genes account for less than half of the shortfall, and the remainder is unexplained. V and J calls and clone size follow that table, whereas D and trimming were derived from the DNA. Counted in this sample were roughly 300,000 clones; 70% to 90% of them appeared once. The top ten clonotypes cover approximately 8.1% of the sample.

The chain employs TRBV19 and TRBJ2-4, with a weak D call of TRBD2 (5 bases match). The source is a woman between 50 and 59 years old who had recovered from COVID-19. Sequenced: peripheral blood. Read as DNA, the sequence is TGTGCCAGTAGTCTTTCGCCGGGAACCAAAAACATTCAGTACTTC. The resulting protein is CASSLSPGTKNIQYF.